The following is a TCR beta chain sequence with its context. From germline, CDR1 is KGHDR and CDR2 SFDVKD. Trimming shortened V by 3 bases and J by 7 bases, and 8 bases separated the two germline ends. The CDR3 sequence is 12 residues long. This sample was included in a study of T cells in Graves' hyperthyroidism and ophthalmopathy. Patients aged 18 to 65 had newly diagnosed hyperthyroidism that had lasted under 2 months. Exclusion criteria comprised uncontrolled infection, other autoimmune disease, pregnancy or lactation. Amplification targeted TCR beta CDR3 regions from RNA transcripts. In the first-round RT-PCR of the TCR CDR3, the HTBI primer set was used. TCRdb reanalysed the multiplex PCR reads using MiXCR and keeps one entry per CDR3 protein. The data contain 800,000 or so distinct CDR3 sequences, 38% of them singletons.

Sample: blood. The receptor was isolated from a man aged 18 to 35 with Graves' hyperthyroidism. The V and J genes are TRBV24-1 and TRBJ1-2; D not resolved. CDR3 sequence reads: CATSDHRRGYTF. The CDR3 DNA sequence: TGTGCCACCAGTGATCACCGACGTGGCTACACCTTC.